Below, one T cell receptor beta chain is given with its context. Its target is not known. Sequenced by immunoSEQ multiplex PCR; TCRdb stores in-frame clones only, minus some. The sample consists of around 20,000 clones, about 88% of them appearing once. This sample was taken from a study of T cells in localized non-small cell lung cancer. Study-wide results and caveats: Heterogeneity remains possible, as sequencing covered one tumor region only. A denser population of T cells in blood accompanied longer overall survival. Uninvolved nearby lung showed the greatest T cell clonality, exceeding that found in tumor. Adjacent lung had a median about 55 of the 100 largest tumor clones.

In germline, CDR1 is DFQATT, CDR2 SNEGSKA (reference sequence). Trimming left V 3 bases short and J 1 base short, with 3 bases between. The CDR3 length is 11 residues. The material sequenced was peripheral blood, taken before any cancer treatment. V is TRBV20-1 and J is TRBJ2-5; no reliable D call. The clonotype was recovered from a man between 40 and 69 years old with stage I lung adenocarcinoma. DNA for the CDR3: TGCAGTGCTAGTCGCCAAGAGACCCAGTACTTC. Residues: CSASRQETQYF.